This T cell receptor beta chain was captured in a study of PD-1 blockade in classical Hodgkin lymphoma. In the study overall: Patients were given intravenous nivolumab, 3 mg/kg, every 2 weeks. Whole-study findings and limits: Complete responders' diversity at baseline resembled that of newly diagnosed patients. Whatever underlies the repertoire differences (possibly disease activity or prior therapy) remains undefined. The CD4+ diversity rise by C4D1 was clearest in complete responders.

There was relapse after autologous stem cell transplantation in every patient, and there was variation in brentuximab vedotin exposure. This CDR3 spans 16 amino acids. Trimming removed 1 base at V and 1 base at J, with 11 bases between. From germline, CDR1 is SGHDN and CDR2 FVKESK. Here immunoSEQ multiplex PCR was the method, and the copy in TCRdb shows in-frame clones only, minus some. Of some 84,000 clones in the sample, about 90% were seen once. About this clone: Antigen: not known.

This sequence originates from a human donor with classical Hodgkin lymphoma. The source material was peripheral blood mononuclear cells (PBMCs), sampled before the second cycle of nivolumab. This sequence joins TRBV14 and TRBJ2-1, with D hard to call. CDR3 DNA sequence: TGTGCCAGCAGCCAAGCTAGTCTTCCGTCCTACAATGAGCAGTTCTTC. Translation: CASSQASLPSYNEQFF.